The sequence of this T cell receptor beta chain was determined in a study of T-cell memory formation after mild COVID-19 (dated by TCRdb to 2020 to 2022). As for the study more broadly: Most TCR sequence clusters were specific to one of the two donors. Two young, previously healthy adult volunteers made up the cohort, one male and one female. In two donors, T-cell clones that expanded and contracted after mild COVID-19 were tracked by sequencing TCRalpha and TCRbeta repertoires over time. The paper's findings and limits, for the study overall: Only a couple of mild cases were covered in the study, and larger cohorts including severe cases with pre-infection samples were considered necessary. Balanced CD4/CD8 phenotypes were observed for clones contracting from day 15 to 85, whereas a bias towards CD4+ was observed for a second wave of clones expanding from day 15 to 37. Contracting CD4+ clones were located mainly in the CM and EM memory subsets, whereas CD8+ clones were found to be enriched in EMRA. Some responding clones were detected in pre-infection memory, which suggested that pre-existing cross-reactive memory T cells had joined the SARS-CoV-2 response. SARS-CoV-2 specificity was not confirmed for the second-wave clones peaking on day 37.

V is pared back by 7 bases and J by 5 bases, with 14 bases lying between the germline termini. CDR3 length: 12 amino acids, cysteine to phenylalanine. Only the CDR3 DNA stays, 36 bases, in frame from base 1. CDR1 and CDR2 are drawn from the germline V gene: SQVTM, ANQGSEA. Sequencing took place on an Illumina NovaSeq 6000. Using 5'RACE with constant-segment primers, TCRalpha and TCRbeta cDNA libraries were constructed, with sample barcodes and unique molecular identifiers added in the process. RNA was extracted from every sample with Trizol reagent. The libraries were amplified in two PCR steps, and the second step added a second sample barcode and Illumina TruSeq adapters. Libraries were sequenced on an Illumina NovaSeq with 2 x 150 bp paired-end reads. On the authors' methods: Reads were demultiplexed and collapsed into UMI-guided consensus sequences with migec v1.2.7. Using mixcr v2.1.11, UMI consensuses were aligned to TRA and TRB V and J templates and then assembled into clonotypes. A clonotype was counted as expanded or contracted only when both edgeR and NoisET called the clonotype significant, with the noise models trained on biological replicates. For edgeR calls, a false discovery rate-adjusted p below 0.01 and a log2 fold-change threshold of 1 were applied. PCA with hierarchical clustering of max-normalized trajectories of the 1000 most abundant clonotypes was used as exploratory dynamics analysis. Separately sequenced CD4+ and CD8+ repertoires were used to assign the CD4 or CD8 phenotype of responding clones. In-frame beta chains were kept once TCRdb had trimmed the public reads at Q25 with fastp and called clones with MiXCR. Duplicate CDR3 protein sequences are folded into a single record with the most common DNA and genes. The V and J calls and clone size are TCRdb's, not the authors'. Present in this sample are hundreds of thousands of distinct CDR3 sequences, 18% of which were seen just once. Of the sample, about 12% is held by the ten largest clones.

In the case of this clonotype: No cognate antigen has been identified for it. Base qualities were left out, and no much larger clone turns up one base away.

Ficoll-Paque density gradient centrifugation was the method used to isolate PBMCs. The sequencing sample was made of PBMCs or a T cell subset sorted from them (not recorded which). In this chain, TRBV29-1 is recombined with TRBJ1-1, with the identity of the D gene unclear. This TCR came from an adult woman who had mild COVID-19 (a few samples of this study predate the infection). The sample titles of this study are shuffled in the database, so cell type and time point are left out; the donor was told from shared clones. CDR3 reads: CSAGSTVTEAFF. The nucleotide sequence is given as TGCAGCGCCGGTAGTACAGTGACTGAAGCTTTCTTT.